The rows below give T cell receptor beta chains drawn from one sample of a study of shared clonotypes between healthy human individuals. Repertoires were generated with immunoSEQ multiplex PCR, while TCRdb's copy carries only in-frame clones and drops some. The profile shows roughly 2 million clones, roughly 94% of them singletons. The specimen sequenced was naive CD8+ T cells sorted from blood. Receptors were obtained from a man aged 18 to 30 in good health. CDR3s include the opening cysteine and the closing phenylalanine or tryptophan. D genes are given only for firm matches. Only part of the rows carry a size: once, few, many, or a class if the clone is expanded.

d_call: -; clone_size: -; j_call: TRBJ2-5; v_call: TRBV27; cdr3_nt: TGTGCCAGCAGTTTCATTCTCGGAGAGACCCAGTACTTC; cdr3_aa: CASSFILGETQYF
d_call: TRBD2; clone_size: -; j_call: TRBJ2-7; v_call: TRBV9; cdr3_nt: TGTGCCAGCAGCCCCGTAAGCGGGAATTCCTACGAGCAGTACTTC; cdr3_aa: CASSPVSGNSYEQYF
d_call: -; clone_size: -; j_call: TRBJ1-6; v_call: TRBV30; cdr3_nt: TGTGCCTGGAGTGGCCTTAACTCCTATAATTCACCCCTCCACTTT; cdr3_aa: CAWSGLNSYNSPLHF
d_call: -; clone_size: -; j_call: TRBJ1-6; v_call: TRBV30; cdr3_nt: TGTGCCTGGAGTGTTGGGGCTCCACCCCTCCACTTT; cdr3_aa: CAWSVGAPPLHF
d_call: TRBD2; clone_size: -; j_call: TRBJ2-5; v_call: TRBV30; cdr3_nt: TGTGCCTGGAGTGGTAGCGGGTGGGAGACCCAGTACTTC; cdr3_aa: CAWSGSGWETQYF
d_call: TRBD2; clone_size: -; j_call: TRBJ2-2; v_call: TRBV4-3; cdr3_nt: TGCGCCAGCAGCCAAGATTCCCCTAGCGGGAGAACCACCGTGGAGCTGTTTTTT; cdr3_aa: CASSQDSPSGRTTVELFF
d_call: TRBD2; clone_size: -; j_call: TRBJ2-1; v_call: TRBV6-5; cdr3_nt: TGTGCCAGTAGTAGCGGGGACAATGAGCAGTTCTTC; cdr3_aa: CASSSGDNEQFF
d_call: -; clone_size: -; j_call: TRBJ1-1; v_call: TRBV29-1; cdr3_nt: TGCAGCGCCCCTGTTGCGCCTGAAGCTTTCTTT; cdr3_aa: CSAPVAPEAFF
d_call: -; clone_size: -; j_call: TRBJ1-1; v_call: TRBV30; cdr3_nt: TGTGCCTGGAGTGTAGTAGGGCCTGGAGAAGACACTGAAGCTTTCTTT; cdr3_aa: CAWSVVGPGEDTEAFF
d_call: -; clone_size: -; j_call: TRBJ2-7; v_call: TRBV7-6; cdr3_nt: TGTGCCAGCAGCTTAGATGTAACCTACGAGCAGTACTTC; cdr3_aa: CASSLDVTYEQYF
d_call: -; clone_size: -; j_call: TRBJ2-7; v_call: TRBV29-1; cdr3_nt: TGCAGCGTTGTGGCAGGGAGCTCCTACGAGCAGTACTTC; cdr3_aa: CSVVAGSSYEQYF
d_call: -; clone_size: -; j_call: TRBJ2-7; v_call: TRBV15; cdr3_nt: TGTGCCACCAGCAGTACGGGAGAGAATGCCGAGCAGTACTTC; cdr3_aa: CATSSTGENAEQYF
d_call: -; clone_size: -; j_call: TRBJ2-1; v_call: TRBV4-1; cdr3_nt: TGCGCCAGCAGCCAAGTGGGCCTGGATGAGCAGTTCTTC; cdr3_aa: CASSQVGLDEQFF
d_call: -; clone_size: -; j_call: TRBJ1-4; v_call: TRBV14; cdr3_nt: TGTGCCAGCAGCCACTCCACGTACACAACAACTAATGAAAAACTGTTTTTT; cdr3_aa: CASSHSTYTTTNEKLFF
d_call: -; clone_size: -; j_call: TRBJ2-7; v_call: TRBV15; cdr3_nt: TGTGCCACCAGCGTCAGATCCGACAGCACCTACGAGCAGTACTTC; cdr3_aa: CATSVRSDSTYEQYF
d_call: TRBD1; clone_size: -; j_call: TRBJ1-2; v_call: TRBV5-6; cdr3_nt: TGTGCCAGCAGCGGTGGACAGGAGTCTAACTATGGCTACACCTTC; cdr3_aa: CASSGGQESNYGYTF
d_call: -; clone_size: -; j_call: TRBJ1-6; v_call: TRBV9; cdr3_nt: TGTGCCAGCAGCGTAGGGAGTTCCTATAATTCACCCCTCCACTTT; cdr3_aa: CASSVGSSYNSPLHF
d_call: -; clone_size: -; j_call: TRBJ2-7; v_call: TRBV5-1; cdr3_nt: TGCGCCAGCAGCTTGATATCAGACCAGGGGGAGCAGTACTTC; cdr3_aa: CASSLISDQGEQYF
d_call: TRBD1; clone_size: -; j_call: TRBJ2-3; v_call: TRBV27; cdr3_nt: TGTGCCAGCGCCTGGGACAGTCCAGATACGCAGTATTTT; cdr3_aa: CASAWDSPDTQYF
d_call: TRBD1; clone_size: once; j_call: TRBJ2-7; v_call: TRBV27; cdr3_nt: TGTGCCAGCAGTTTCGTTGGACAGGGGAGCTCCTACGAGCAGTACTTC; cdr3_aa: CASSFVGQGSSYEQYF
d_call: TRBD2; clone_size: once; j_call: TRBJ2-3; v_call: TRBV2; cdr3_nt: TGTGCCAGCAGTGAAACTAGCGGGGAGATTAATACGCAGTATTTT; cdr3_aa: CASSETSGEINTQYF
d_call: -; clone_size: -; j_call: TRBJ2-1; v_call: TRBV7-8; cdr3_nt: TGTGCCAGCAGTTTAAGCGGTTCTCCCTACAATGAGCAGTTCTTC; cdr3_aa: CASSLSGSPYNEQFF
d_call: -; clone_size: -; j_call: TRBJ1-3; v_call: TRBV18; cdr3_nt: TGTGCCAGCTCACCACCAGGGCTATCTGGAAACACCATATATTTT; cdr3_aa: CASSPPGLSGNTIYF
d_call: -; clone_size: -; j_call: TRBJ2-2; v_call: TRBV29-1; cdr3_nt: TGCAGCGTCGAGAAGGTCGAGACCGGGGAGCTGTTTTTT; cdr3_aa: CSVEKVETGELFF
d_call: TRBD2; clone_size: once; j_call: TRBJ2-7; v_call: TRBV5-4; cdr3_nt: TGTGCCAGCAGCTTCGGACTAGCGGGAGTGAACGAGCAGTACTTC; cdr3_aa: CASSFGLAGVNEQYF
d_call: -; clone_size: -; j_call: TRBJ1-5; v_call: TRBV27; cdr3_nt: TGTGCCAGCAGTTCGAACAATCAGCCCCAGCATTTT; cdr3_aa: CASSSNNQPQHF
d_call: TRBD2; clone_size: -; j_call: TRBJ2-1; v_call: TRBV11-2; cdr3_nt: TGTGCCAGCAGTTATAGCGGGAGCTCCTACAATGAGCAGTTCTTC; cdr3_aa: CASSYSGSSYNEQFF
d_call: TRBD2; clone_size: -; j_call: TRBJ2-1; v_call: TRBV27; cdr3_nt: TGTGCCAGCAGGATCGGGACTACGAGCTCCTACAATGAGCAGTTCTTC; cdr3_aa: CASRIGTTSSYNEQFF
d_call: TRBD2; clone_size: -; j_call: TRBJ2-3; v_call: TRBV2; cdr3_nt: TGTGCCAGCAGTGAACATCTAGCGGCGGCAGATACGCAGTATTTT; cdr3_aa: CASSEHLAAADTQYF
d_call: -; clone_size: -; j_call: TRBJ2-1; v_call: TRBV5-6; cdr3_nt: TGTGCCAGCAGCTTGGGGGGGGGCCCCAATGAGCAGTTCTTC; cdr3_aa: CASSLGGGPNEQFF
d_call: -; clone_size: once; j_call: TRBJ2-7; v_call: TRBV13; cdr3_nt: TGTGCCAGCAGCTCTGACGGTACGTACGAGCAGTACTTC; cdr3_aa: CASSSDGTYEQYF
d_call: -; clone_size: -; j_call: TRBJ2-5; v_call: TRBV5-4; cdr3_nt: TGTGCCAGCAGCTTGGGACAGGTCCAAGAGACCCAGTACTTC; cdr3_aa: CASSLGQVQETQYF
d_call: TRBD2; clone_size: -; j_call: TRBJ2-1; v_call: TRBV30; cdr3_nt: TGTGCCTGGAGTGTACTAGGAGGGAGGGCCGGGGATGAGCAGTTCTTC; cdr3_aa: CAWSVLGGRAGDEQFF
d_call: -; clone_size: few; j_call: TRBJ1-5; v_call: TRBV4-3; cdr3_nt: TGCGCCAGCAGCCAGGGGCAGGGAAGTCAGCCCCAGCATTTT; cdr3_aa: CASSQGQGSQPQHF
d_call: -; clone_size: -; j_call: TRBJ2-7; v_call: TRBV7-9; cdr3_nt: TGTGCCAGCAGCTTAGTATCCGGCGAGCAGTACTTC; cdr3_aa: CASSLVSGEQYF
d_call: -; clone_size: -; j_call: TRBJ2-7; v_call: TRBV28; cdr3_nt: TGTGCCAGCAGTCCTATAGCGGAATCCTACGAGCAGTACTTC; cdr3_aa: CASSPIAESYEQYF
d_call: TRBD2; clone_size: -; j_call: TRBJ2-5; v_call: TRBV11-2; cdr3_nt: TGTGCCAGCAGCCCGCTAGCGGGAGGAGAGACCCAGTACTTC; cdr3_aa: CASSPLAGGETQYF
d_call: -; clone_size: -; j_call: TRBJ2-7; v_call: TRBV5-4; cdr3_nt: TGTGCCAGCAGCCACCGGGACGACCCTTACGAGCAGTACTTC; cdr3_aa: CASSHRDDPYEQYF
d_call: -; clone_size: -; j_call: TRBJ2-1; v_call: TRBV27; cdr3_nt: TGTGCCAGCAGGGTGGGGGCTAGCGACACATCCTACAATGAGCAGTTCTTC; cdr3_aa: CASRVGASDTSYNEQFF
d_call: -; clone_size: -; j_call: TRBJ2-7; v_call: TRBV9; cdr3_nt: TGTGCCAGCAGCATGGGAGTAACGGGCGAGCAGTACTTC; cdr3_aa: CASSMGVTGEQYF
d_call: -; clone_size: -; j_call: TRBJ2-3; v_call: TRBV4-1; cdr3_nt: TGCGCCAGCAGCCAAGTACCGAGAGACACAGATACGCAGTATTTT; cdr3_aa: CASSQVPRDTDTQYF
d_call: -; clone_size: -; j_call: TRBJ2-7; v_call: TRBV27; cdr3_nt: TGTGCCAGCAGTTTAGGATCAGGGCACGAGCAGTACTTC; cdr3_aa: CASSLGSGHEQYF
d_call: TRBD1; clone_size: -; j_call: TRBJ2-7; v_call: TRBV27; cdr3_nt: TGTGCCAGCAGTCATGACAGGGAATGGGGCTACGAGCAGTACTTC; cdr3_aa: CASSHDREWGYEQYF
d_call: -; clone_size: -; j_call: TRBJ1-1; v_call: TRBV2; cdr3_nt: TGTGCCAGCAGTGAAACAGGGTGGGACACTGAAGCTTTCTTT; cdr3_aa: CASSETGWDTEAFF
d_call: -; clone_size: -; j_call: TRBJ2-3; v_call: TRBV4-3; cdr3_nt: TGCGCCAGCAGCCAAGATCGGGGGTCCGGGGATACGCAGTATTTT; cdr3_aa: CASSQDRGSGDTQYF
d_call: -; clone_size: -; j_call: TRBJ1-2; v_call: TRBV6-4; cdr3_nt: TGTGCCAGCAGTGACTCGGCCCATCCTCCCAACTATGGCTACACCTTC; cdr3_aa: CASSDSAHPPNYGYTF
d_call: -; clone_size: -; j_call: TRBJ1-2; v_call: TRBV12-5; cdr3_nt: TGTGCTAGTGGTCTTTCGGGCCTGATGGGCTACACCTTC; cdr3_aa: CASGLSGLMGYTF
d_call: -; clone_size: -; j_call: TRBJ2-5; v_call: TRBV9; cdr3_nt: TGTGCCAGCAGCGTAGGCCAAGAATACCAAGAGACCCAGTACTTC; cdr3_aa: CASSVGQEYQETQYF
d_call: -; clone_size: -; j_call: TRBJ2-7; v_call: TRBV14; cdr3_nt: TGTGCCAGCAGCCCCTGGGACGAGGGGGTCTACGAGCAGTACTTC; cdr3_aa: CASSPWDEGVYEQYF
d_call: -; clone_size: -; j_call: TRBJ1-1; v_call: TRBV30; cdr3_nt: TGTGCCTGGAGCGACGGAGGGTACACTGAAGCTTTCTTT; cdr3_aa: CAWSDGGYTEAFF
d_call: -; clone_size: once; j_call: TRBJ1-1; v_call: TRBV6-5; cdr3_nt: TGTGCCAGCAGTTATAGGGAGGGTTTGAACACTGAAGCTTTCTTT; cdr3_aa: CASSYREGLNTEAFF
d_call: -; clone_size: -; j_call: TRBJ1-1; v_call: TRBV5-4; cdr3_nt: TGTGCCAGCAGCTTGGGGCCAGGGCCAACTGAAGCTTTCTTT; cdr3_aa: CASSLGPGPTEAFF
d_call: -; clone_size: -; j_call: TRBJ1-1; v_call: TRBV7-9; cdr3_nt: TGTGCCAGCAGCTTAGGGGGCCCTGAAGCTTTCTTT; cdr3_aa: CASSLGGPEAFF
d_call: -; clone_size: -; j_call: TRBJ2-2; v_call: TRBV7-2; cdr3_nt: TGTGCCAGCAGCTTAGCCGGGAACACCGGGGAGCTGTTTTTT; cdr3_aa: CASSLAGNTGELFF